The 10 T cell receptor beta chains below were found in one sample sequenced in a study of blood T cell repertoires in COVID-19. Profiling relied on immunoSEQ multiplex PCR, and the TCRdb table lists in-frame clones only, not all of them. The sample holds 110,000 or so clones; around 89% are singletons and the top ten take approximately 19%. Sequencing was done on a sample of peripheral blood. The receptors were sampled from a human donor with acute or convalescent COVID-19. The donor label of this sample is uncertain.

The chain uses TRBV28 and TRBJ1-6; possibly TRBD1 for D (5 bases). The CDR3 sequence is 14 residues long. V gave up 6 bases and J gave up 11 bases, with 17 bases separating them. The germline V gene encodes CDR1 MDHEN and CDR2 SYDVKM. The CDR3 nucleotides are TGTGCCAGCAGGCAGGGAACGCCGCGAGCACCCCTCCACTTT. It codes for CASRQGTPRAPLHF.

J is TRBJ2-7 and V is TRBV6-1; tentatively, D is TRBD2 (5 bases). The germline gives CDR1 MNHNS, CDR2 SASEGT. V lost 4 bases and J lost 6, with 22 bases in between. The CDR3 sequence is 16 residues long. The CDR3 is CASSAREGLPVSEQYF. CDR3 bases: TGTGCCAGCAGTGCAAGGGAAGGACTTCCCGTTTCCGAGCAGTACTTC.

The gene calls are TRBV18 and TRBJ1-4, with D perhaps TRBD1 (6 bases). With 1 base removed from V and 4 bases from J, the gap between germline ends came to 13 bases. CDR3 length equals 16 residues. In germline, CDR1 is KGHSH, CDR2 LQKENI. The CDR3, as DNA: TGTGCCAGCTCACCACGAATACAGGGAGATAATGAAAAACTGTTTTTT. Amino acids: CASSPRIQGDNEKLFF.

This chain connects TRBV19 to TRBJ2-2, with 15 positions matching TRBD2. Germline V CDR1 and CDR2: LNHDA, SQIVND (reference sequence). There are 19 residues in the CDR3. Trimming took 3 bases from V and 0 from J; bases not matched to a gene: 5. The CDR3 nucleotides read TGTGCCAGTAGTATCTGGGGACTAGCGGGGGGAACGAACACCGGGGAGCTGTTTTTT. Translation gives CASSIWGLAGGTNTGELFF.

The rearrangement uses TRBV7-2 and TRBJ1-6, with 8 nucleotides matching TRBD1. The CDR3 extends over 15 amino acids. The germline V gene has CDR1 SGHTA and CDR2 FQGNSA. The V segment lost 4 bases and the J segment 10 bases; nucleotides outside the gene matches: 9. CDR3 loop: CASSSRTGSVSPLHF. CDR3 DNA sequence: TGTGCCAGCAGCTCCCGGACAGGGTCGGTCTCACCCCTCCACTTT.

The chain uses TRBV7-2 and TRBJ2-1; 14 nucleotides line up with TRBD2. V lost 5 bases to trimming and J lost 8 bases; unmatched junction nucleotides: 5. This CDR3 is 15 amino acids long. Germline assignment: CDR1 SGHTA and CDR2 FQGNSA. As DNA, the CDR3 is TGTGCCAGCAGCATGACTAGCGGGGGGGAAGATGAGCAGTTCTTC. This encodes CASSMTSGGEDEQFF.

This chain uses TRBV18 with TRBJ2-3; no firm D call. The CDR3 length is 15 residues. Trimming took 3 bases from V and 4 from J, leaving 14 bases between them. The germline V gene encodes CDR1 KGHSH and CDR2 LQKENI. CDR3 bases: TGTGCCAGCTCACCGGGCCTTTCTACCTCAGATACGCAGTATTTT. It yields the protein CASSPGLSTSDTQYF.

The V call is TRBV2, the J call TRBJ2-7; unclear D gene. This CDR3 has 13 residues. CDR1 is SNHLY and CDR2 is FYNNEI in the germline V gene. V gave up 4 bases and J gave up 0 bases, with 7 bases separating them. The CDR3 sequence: CASSGASSYEQYF. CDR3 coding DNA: TGTGCCAGCAGTGGGGCCAGCTCCTACGAGCAGTACTTC.

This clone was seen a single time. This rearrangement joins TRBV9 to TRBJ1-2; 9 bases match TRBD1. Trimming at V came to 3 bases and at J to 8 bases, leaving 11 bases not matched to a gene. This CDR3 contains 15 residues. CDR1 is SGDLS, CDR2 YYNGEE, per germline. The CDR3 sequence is CASSGDRATRGGYTF. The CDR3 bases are TGTGCCAGCAGCGGGGACAGGGCGACCCGGGGAGGCTACACCTTC. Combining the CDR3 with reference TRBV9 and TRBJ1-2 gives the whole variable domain DSGVTQTPKHLITATGQRVTLRCSPRSGDLSVYWYQQSLDQGLQFLIQYYNGEERAKGNILERFSAQQFPDLHSELNLSSLELGDSALYFCASSGDRATRGGYTFGSGTRLTVV.

The CDR3 coding sequence is TGTGCCAGCACCGAAAACGGTCTAAACTACAATGAGCAGTTCTTC. Protein: CASTENGLNYNEQFF. The J gene is TRBJ2-1, the V gene TRBV7-9, with D unresolved. The germline V and J ends were trimmed by 7 bases and 3 bases, with 16 bases remaining between them. Germline V gene lookup returns CDR1 SEHNR and CDR2 FQNEAQ (reference sequence). There are 15 residues in the CDR3.